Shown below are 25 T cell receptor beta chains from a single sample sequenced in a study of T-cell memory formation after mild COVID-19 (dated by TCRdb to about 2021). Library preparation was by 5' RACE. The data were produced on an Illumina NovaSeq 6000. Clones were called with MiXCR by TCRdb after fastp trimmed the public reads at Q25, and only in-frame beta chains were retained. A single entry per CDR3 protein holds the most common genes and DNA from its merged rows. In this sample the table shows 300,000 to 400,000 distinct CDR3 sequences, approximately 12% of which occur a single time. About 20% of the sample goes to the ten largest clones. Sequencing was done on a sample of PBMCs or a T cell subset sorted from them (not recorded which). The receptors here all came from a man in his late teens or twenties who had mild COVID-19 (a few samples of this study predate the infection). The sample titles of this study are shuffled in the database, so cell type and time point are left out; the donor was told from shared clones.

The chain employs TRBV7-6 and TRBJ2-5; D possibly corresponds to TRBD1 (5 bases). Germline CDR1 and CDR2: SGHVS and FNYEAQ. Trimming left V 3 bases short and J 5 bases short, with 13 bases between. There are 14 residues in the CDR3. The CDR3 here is CASSFRPRQETQYF. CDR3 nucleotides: TGTGCCAGCAGCTTTAGGCCTAGACAGGAGACCCAGTACTTC. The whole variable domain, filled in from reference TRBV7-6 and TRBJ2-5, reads GAGVSQSPRYKVTKRGQDVALRCDPISGHVSLYWYRQALGQGPEFLTYFNYEAQQDKSGLPNDRFSAERPEGSISTLTIQRTEQRDSAMYRCASSFRPRQETQYFGPGTRLLVL.

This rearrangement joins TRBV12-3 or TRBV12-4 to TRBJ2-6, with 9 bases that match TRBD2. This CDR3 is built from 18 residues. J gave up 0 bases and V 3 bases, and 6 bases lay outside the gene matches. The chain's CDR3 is CASSLRGGSISGANVLTF. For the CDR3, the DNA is TGTGCCAGCAGTTTGCGGGGGGGGTCGATCTCTGGGGCCAACGTCCTGACTTTC.

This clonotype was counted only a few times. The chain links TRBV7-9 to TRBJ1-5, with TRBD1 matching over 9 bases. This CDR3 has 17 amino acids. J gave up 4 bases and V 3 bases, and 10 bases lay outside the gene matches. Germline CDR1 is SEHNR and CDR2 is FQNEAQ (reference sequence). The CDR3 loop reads CASSLSLGDRGNQPQHF. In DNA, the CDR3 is TGTGCCAGCAGCTTGTCCCTAGGTGACAGGGGGAATCAGCCCCAGCATTTT. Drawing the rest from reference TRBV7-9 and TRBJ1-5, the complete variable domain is DTGVSQNPRHKITKRGQNVTFRCDPISEHNRLYWYRQTLGQGPEFLTYFQNEAQLEKSRLLSDRFSAERPKGSFSTLEIQRTEQGDSAMYLCASSLSLGDRGNQPQHFGDGTRLSIL.

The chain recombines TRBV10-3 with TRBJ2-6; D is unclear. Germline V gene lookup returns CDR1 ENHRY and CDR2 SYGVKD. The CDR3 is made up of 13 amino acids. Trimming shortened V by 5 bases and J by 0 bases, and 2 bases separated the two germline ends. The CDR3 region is CAISPSGANVLTF. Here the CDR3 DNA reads TGTGCCATCAGTCCCTCTGGGGCCAACGTCCTGACTTTC.

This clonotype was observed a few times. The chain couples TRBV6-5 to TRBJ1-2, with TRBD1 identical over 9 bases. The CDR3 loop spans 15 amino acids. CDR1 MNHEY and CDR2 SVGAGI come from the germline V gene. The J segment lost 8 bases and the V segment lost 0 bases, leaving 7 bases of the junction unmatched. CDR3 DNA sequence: TGTGCCAGCAGTTACTCCCCACAGGGGGCTTGGGGCTACACCTTC. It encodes CASSYSPQGAWGYTF.

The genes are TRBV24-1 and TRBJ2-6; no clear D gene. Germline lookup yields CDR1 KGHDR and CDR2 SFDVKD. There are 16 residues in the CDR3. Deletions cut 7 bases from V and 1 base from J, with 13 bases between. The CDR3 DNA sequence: TGTGCCACCAGCCCGCAGGCTCAGTCTGGGGCCAACGTCCTGACTTTC. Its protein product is CATSPQAQSGANVLTF.

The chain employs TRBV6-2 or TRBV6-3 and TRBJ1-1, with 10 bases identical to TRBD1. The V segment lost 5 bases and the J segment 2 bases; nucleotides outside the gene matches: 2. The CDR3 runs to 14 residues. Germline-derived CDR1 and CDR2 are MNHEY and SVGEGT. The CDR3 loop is CASSGTGENTEAFF. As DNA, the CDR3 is TGTGCCAGCAGTGGGACAGGGGAAAACACTGAAGCTTTCTTT.

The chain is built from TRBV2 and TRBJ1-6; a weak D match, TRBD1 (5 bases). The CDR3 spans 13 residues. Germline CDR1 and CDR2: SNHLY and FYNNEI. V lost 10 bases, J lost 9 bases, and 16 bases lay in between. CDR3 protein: CATGYRTSSPLHF. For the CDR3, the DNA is TGTGCCACTGGATATAGGACATCTTCACCCCTCCACTTT.

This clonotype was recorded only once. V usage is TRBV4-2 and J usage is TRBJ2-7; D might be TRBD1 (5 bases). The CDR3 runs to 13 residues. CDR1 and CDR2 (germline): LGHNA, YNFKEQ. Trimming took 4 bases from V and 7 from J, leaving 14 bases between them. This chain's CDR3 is CASSREWAGEQYF. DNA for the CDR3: TGTGCCAGCAGCCGAGAGTGGGCAGGGGAGCAGTACTTC.

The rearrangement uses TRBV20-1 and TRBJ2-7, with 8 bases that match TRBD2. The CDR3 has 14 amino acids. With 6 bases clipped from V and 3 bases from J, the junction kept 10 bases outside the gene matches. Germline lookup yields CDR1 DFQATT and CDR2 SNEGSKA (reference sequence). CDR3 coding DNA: TGCAGTGCACCCCGGGGGACTAGTGTCTACGAGCAGTACGTC. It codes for CSAPRGTSVYEQYV.

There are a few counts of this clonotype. CDR3 DNA sequence: TGTGCCACCAGCAGAGGTCTGGCAGCCGGCACAGATACGCAGTATTTT. It encodes CATSRGLAAGTDTQYF. V usage is TRBV15 and J usage is TRBJ2-3; D call uncertain. This CDR3 region has 16 residues. The V gene lost 1 base and the J gene lost 1 base, with 12 bases spanning the gap. In germline, CDR1 is LNHNV, CDR2 YYDKDF (reference sequence).

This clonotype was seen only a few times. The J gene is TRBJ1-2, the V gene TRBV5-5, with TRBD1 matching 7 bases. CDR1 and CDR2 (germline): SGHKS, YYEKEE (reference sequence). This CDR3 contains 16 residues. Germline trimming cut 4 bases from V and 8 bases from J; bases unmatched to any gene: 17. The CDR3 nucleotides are TGTGCCAGCAGCAGCCGACAGGGTATGATTTCTCGAGGCTACACCTTC. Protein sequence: CASSSRQGMISRGYTF.

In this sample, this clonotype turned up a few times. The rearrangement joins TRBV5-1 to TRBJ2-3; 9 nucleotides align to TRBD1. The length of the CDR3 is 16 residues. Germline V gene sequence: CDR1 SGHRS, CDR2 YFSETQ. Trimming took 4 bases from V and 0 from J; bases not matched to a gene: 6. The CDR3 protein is CASSRGQGQSTDTQYF. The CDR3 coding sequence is TGCGCCAGCAGCAGAGGACAGGGGCAAAGCACAGATACGCAGTATTTT.

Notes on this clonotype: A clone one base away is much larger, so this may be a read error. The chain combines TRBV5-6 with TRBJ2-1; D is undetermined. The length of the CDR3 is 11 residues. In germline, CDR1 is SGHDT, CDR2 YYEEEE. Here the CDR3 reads CASRLVREQFF. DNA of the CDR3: TGTGCCAGCAGATTGGTTCGCGAGCAGTTCTTC.

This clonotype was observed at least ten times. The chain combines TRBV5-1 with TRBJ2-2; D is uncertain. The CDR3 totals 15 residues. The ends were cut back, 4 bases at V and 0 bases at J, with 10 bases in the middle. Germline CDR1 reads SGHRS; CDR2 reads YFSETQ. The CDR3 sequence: CASSPPPSNTGELFF. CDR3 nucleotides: TGCGCCAGCAGCCCCCCACCTTCGAACACCGGGGAGCTGTTTTTT.

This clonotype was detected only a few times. This chain's CDR3 is CASSAEKTEAFF. The CDR3 region has the DNA TGTGCCAGCAGTGCGGAAAAGACTGAAGCTTTCTTT. The chain employs TRBV2 and TRBJ1-1; D unclear. The CDR3 runs to 12 residues. The V gene's germline CDR1 is SNHLY and CDR2 FYNNEI. Trimming removed 4 bases from V and 5 bases from J, with 8 bases in between.

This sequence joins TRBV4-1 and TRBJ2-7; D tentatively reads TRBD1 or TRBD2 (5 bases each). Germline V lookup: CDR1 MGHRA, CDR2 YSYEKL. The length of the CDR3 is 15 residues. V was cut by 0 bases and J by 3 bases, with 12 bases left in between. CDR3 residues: CASSQDFTGLYEQYV. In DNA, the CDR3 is TGCGCCAGCAGCCAAGATTTCACAGGACTCTACGAGCAGTACGTC.

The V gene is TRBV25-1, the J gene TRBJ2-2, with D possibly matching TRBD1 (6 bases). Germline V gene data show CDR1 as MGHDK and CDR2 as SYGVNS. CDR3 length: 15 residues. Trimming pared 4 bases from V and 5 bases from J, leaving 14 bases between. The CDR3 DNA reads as TGTGCCAGCAGTGGAATAACAGGGTGGACCGGGGAGCTGTTTTTT. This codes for CASSGITGWTGELFF.

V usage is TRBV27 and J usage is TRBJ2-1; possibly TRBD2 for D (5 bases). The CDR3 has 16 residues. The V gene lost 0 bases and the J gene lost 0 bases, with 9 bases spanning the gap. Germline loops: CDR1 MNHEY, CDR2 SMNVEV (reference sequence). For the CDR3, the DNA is TGTGCCAGCAGTTTATCGCTCGGGAACTCCTACAATGAGCAGTTCTTC. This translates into CASSLSLGNSYNEQFF.

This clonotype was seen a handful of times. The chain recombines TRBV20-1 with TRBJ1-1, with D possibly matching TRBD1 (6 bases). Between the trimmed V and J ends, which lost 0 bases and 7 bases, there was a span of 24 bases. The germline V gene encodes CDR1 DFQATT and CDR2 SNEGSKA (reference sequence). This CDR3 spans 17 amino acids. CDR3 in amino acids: CSARDLRLGAGWGEAFF. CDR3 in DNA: TGCAGTGCTAGAGATTTGAGGTTGGGGGCCGGTTGGGGTGAAGCTTTCTTT.

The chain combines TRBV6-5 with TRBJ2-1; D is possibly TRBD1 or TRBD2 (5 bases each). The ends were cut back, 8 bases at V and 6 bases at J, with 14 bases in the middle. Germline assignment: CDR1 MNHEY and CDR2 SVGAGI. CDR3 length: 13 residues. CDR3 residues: CASRPGPANEQFF. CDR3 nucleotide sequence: TGTGCCAGCCGTCCGGGACCCGCCAATGAGCAGTTCTTC.

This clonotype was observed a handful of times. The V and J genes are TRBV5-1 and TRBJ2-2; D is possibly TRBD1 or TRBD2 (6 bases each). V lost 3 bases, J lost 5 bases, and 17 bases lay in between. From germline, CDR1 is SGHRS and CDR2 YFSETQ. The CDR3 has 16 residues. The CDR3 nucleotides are TGCGCCAGCAGCTCGGGGGACACCTGGGGGACCGGGGAGCTGTTTTTT. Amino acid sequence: CASSSGDTWGTGELFF.

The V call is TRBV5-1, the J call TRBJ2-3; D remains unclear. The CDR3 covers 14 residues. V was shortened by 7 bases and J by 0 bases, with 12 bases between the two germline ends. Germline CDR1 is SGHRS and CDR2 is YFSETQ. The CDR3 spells CASVGPGSTDTQYF. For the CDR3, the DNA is TGCGCCAGCGTAGGGCCGGGTAGCACAGATACGCAGTATTTT. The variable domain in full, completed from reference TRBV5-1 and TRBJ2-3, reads KAGVTQTPRYLIKTRGQQVTLSCSPISGHRSVSWYQQTPGQGLQFLFEYFSETQRNKGNFPGRFSGRQFSNSRSEMNVSTLELGDSALYLCASVGPGSTDTQYFGPGTRLTVL.

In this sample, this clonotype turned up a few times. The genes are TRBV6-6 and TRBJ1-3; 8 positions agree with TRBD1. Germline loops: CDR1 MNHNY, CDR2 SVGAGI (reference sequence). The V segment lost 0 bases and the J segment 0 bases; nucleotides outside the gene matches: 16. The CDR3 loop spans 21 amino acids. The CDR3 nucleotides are TGTGCCAGCAGTTACTCGCCCACAGGGGGACCCCGAACATTCTCTGGAAACACCATATATTTT. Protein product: CASSYSPTGGPRTFSGNTIYF.

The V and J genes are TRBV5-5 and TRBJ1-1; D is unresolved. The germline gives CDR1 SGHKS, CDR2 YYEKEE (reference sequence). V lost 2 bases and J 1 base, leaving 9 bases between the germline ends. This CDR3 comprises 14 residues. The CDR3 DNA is TGTGCCAGCAGCTTCTGGCAGGAGAACACTGAAGCTTTCTTT. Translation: CASSFWQENTEAFF. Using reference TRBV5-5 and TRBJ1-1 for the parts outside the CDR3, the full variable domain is DAGVTQSPTHLIKTRGQQVTLRCSPISGHKSVSWYQQVLGQGPQFIFQYYEKEERGRGNFPDRFSARQFPNYSSELNVNALLLGDSALYLCASSFWQENTEAFFGQGTRLTVV.